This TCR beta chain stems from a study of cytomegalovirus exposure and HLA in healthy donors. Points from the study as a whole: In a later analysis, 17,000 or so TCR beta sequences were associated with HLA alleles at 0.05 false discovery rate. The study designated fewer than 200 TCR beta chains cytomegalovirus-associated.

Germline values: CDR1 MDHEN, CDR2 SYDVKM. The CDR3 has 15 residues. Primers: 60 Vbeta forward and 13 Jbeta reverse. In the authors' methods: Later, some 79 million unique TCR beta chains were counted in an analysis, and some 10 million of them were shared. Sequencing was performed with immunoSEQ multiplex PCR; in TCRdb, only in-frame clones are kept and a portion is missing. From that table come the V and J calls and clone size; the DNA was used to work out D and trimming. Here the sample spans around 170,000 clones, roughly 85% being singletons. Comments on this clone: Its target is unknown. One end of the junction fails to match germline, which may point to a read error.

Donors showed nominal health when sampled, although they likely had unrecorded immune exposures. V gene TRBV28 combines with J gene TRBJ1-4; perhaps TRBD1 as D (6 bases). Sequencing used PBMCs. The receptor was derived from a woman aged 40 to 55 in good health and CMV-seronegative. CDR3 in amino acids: CASSYGQMANGKLFF. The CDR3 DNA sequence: TGTGCCAGCAGTTACGGACAGATGGCAAATGGAAAACTGTTTTTT.